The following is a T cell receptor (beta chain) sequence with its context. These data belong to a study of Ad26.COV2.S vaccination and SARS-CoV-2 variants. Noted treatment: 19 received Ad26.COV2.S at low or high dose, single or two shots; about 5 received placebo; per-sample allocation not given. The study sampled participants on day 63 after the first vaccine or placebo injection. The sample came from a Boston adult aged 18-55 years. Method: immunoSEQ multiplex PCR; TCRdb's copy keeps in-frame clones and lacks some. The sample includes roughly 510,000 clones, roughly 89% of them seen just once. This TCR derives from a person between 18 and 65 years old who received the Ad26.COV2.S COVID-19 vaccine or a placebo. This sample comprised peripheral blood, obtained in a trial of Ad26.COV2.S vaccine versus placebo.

DNA for the CDR3: TGCAGCGTTCAGTCGACTGAAGCTTTCTTT. Amino acid sequence: CSVQSTEAFF. V is TRBV29-1 and J is TRBJ1-1; D uncertain. V gave up 5 bases and J gave up 5 bases, with 6 bases separating them. The CDR3 is made up of 10 amino acids. Per the germline V gene, CDR1 is SQVTM and CDR2 is ANQGSEA.